Shown below are 5 T cell receptor beta chains from a single sample sequenced in a study of lymphopenia after photon versus proton radiotherapy (dated by TCRdb to the late 2010s). The library was built by means of the immunoSEQ multiplex PCR assay. This is the immuneACCESS table as TCRdb keeps it, with only in-frame sequences that have V and J called. A part of the clones is gone; compared with another copy, unresolved V genes explain less than half, and the rest is unexplained. The sample records under 30,000 clones, approximately 86% of which are singletons. Approximately 50% of the sample is taken by the ten largest. The specimen was peripheral blood, collected from a patient treated with proton-based radiotherapy. The receptor source for this set is a woman aged 60-70 years with cholangiocarcinoma. Some clones in this sample may be carry-over from other donors' samples.

V usage is TRBV10-3 and J usage is TRBJ2-7; 7 bases match TRBD2. Looked up from germline, CDR1 is ENHRY and CDR2 is SYGVKD. This CDR3 spans 13 amino acids. V lost 3 bases, J lost 4 bases, and 3 bases stayed unmatched. The CDR3: CAISDREGYEQYF. CDR3 DNA sequence: TGTGCCATCAGTGACAGGGAGGGGTACGAGCAGTACTTC.

This clone was picked up one time. The CDR3 bases are TGTGCCAGCAGTTCGGAGACAGCCAGCAATCAGCCCCAGCATTTT. Translating it yields CASSSETASNQPQHF. J is TRBJ1-5 and V is TRBV28, with a weak D call TRBD1 (5 bases). The CDR3 extends over 15 amino acids. The V end lost 4 bases, the J end lost 1 base, and 11 bases lay between the germline ends. The germline gives CDR1 MDHEN, CDR2 SYDVKM.

V and J are TRBV6-5 and TRBJ2-7; 12 bases fit TRBD1. The CDR3 loop spans 15 amino acids. CDR1 MNHEY and CDR2 SVGAGI come from the germline V gene. Trimming took 6 bases from V and 2 from J; bases not matched to a gene: 5. DNA of the CDR3: TGTGCCAGCAGAACCGGGACAGGGGGCCCCTACGAGCAGTACTTC. This encodes CASRTGTGGPYEQYF.

The chain is built from TRBV2 and TRBJ2-5; possibly TRBD1 or TRBD2 for D (6 bases each). Trimming removed 4 bases at V and 5 bases at J, with 14 bases between. The CDR3 is 14 amino acids. Germline V gene lookup returns CDR1 SNHLY and CDR2 FYNNEI. For the CDR3, the DNA is TGTGCCAGCAGTGGGGGGGCGACGAAGGAGACCCAGTACTTC. Translating it yields CASSGGATKETQYF.

This chain uses TRBV25-1 with TRBJ1-1; 8 bases line up with TRBD1. Germline CDR1 is MGHDK and CDR2 is SYGVNS. The ends lost 1 base at V and 10 bases at J; junction bases unmatched: 8. The CDR3 consists of 14 residues. The CDR3 region is CASSEWQGAGVAFF. CDR3 sequence (DNA): TGTGCCAGCAGTGAATGGCAGGGGGCGGGTGTAGCTTTCTTT.